This entry lists 2 T cell receptor beta chains sequenced from one sample in a study of T cells in Graves' hyperthyroidism and ophthalmopathy. RNA transcripts provided the source from which TCR beta CDR3 regions were amplified. The TCR CDR3 was amplified in a first-round RT-PCR using the HTBI primer set. Using its own MiXCR run on the multiplex PCR reads, TCRdb lists one record per CDR3 protein. Of around 700,000 distinct CDR3 sequences in the sample, 15% to 20% were seen once. Source material: blood. These receptors were collected from a woman in her forties or fifties with Graves' hyperthyroidism that later progressed to Graves' ophthalmopathy.

This chain connects TRBV6-1 to TRBJ1-5; 8 positions agree with TRBD1. The length of the CDR3 is 15 residues. Germline values: CDR1 MNHNS, CDR2 SASEGT. V was clipped by 5 bases and J by 2 bases; unmatched bases: 5. CDR3 in amino acids: CASSLPGQGNQPQHF. CDR3 DNA: TGTGCCAGCAGTCTTCCGGGACAGGGCAATCAGCCCCAGCATTTT.

This sequence joins TRBV7-9 and TRBJ2-1; TRBD2 aligns across 8 bases. V lost 2 bases and J lost 10; bases outside the gene matches: 10. Germline-derived CDR1 and CDR2 are SEHNR and FQNEAQ (reference sequence). This CDR3 is 15 amino acids long. The CDR3: CASSLLGGGSPEQFF. The CDR3 DNA is TGTGCCAGCAGCTTATTGGGCGGGGGGTCACCAGAGCAGTTCTTC.